The rows below give T cell receptor beta chains drawn from one sample of a study of long-term antiretroviral therapy in people with HIV. Some clones are missing from TCRdb's copy, which holds only in-frame ones; the method was immunoSEQ multiplex PCR. The sample has tens of thousands of clones; 85% to 90% are singletons. The sample in question was unsorted PBMCs, obtained 3.1 years after starting antiretroviral therapy. These TCRs come from a woman in her 50s with HIV. Each CDR3 is given with its conserved first and last residue. The D gene is left open where the match is weak. Clone size is given for some rows only: seen once, a few or many times, or a class if the clone is expanded.

D,V,length,size,J,CDR3,DNA
-,TRBV7-2,16,-,TRBJ1-5,CASSLGGWRYNQPQHF,TGTGCCAGCAGCTTAGGAGGGTGGAGATACAATCAGCCCCAGCATTTT
-,TRBV10-3,15,-,TRBJ1-6,CAIYAGQGGGSPLHF,TGTGCCATCTATGCCGGGCAGGGTGGCGGTTCACCCCTCCACTTT
TRBD1,TRBV30,15,few,TRBJ1-5,CAWQADRGSNQPQHF,TGTGCCTGGCAAGCGGACAGGGGAAGCAATCAGCCCCAGCATTTT
TRBD1,TRBV6-1,15,-,TRBJ1-1,CASSVVGTANTEAFF,TGTGCCAGCAGTGTGGTTGGGACAGCAAACACTGAAGCTTTCTTT
-,TRBV6-5,14,-,TRBJ1-4,CASSYGEGNEKLFF,TGTGCCAGCAGTTACGGCGAGGGAAATGAAAAACTGTTTTTT
TRBD1,TRBV7-3,14,-,TRBJ2-5,CASSYRGPQETQYF,TGTGCCAGCAGCTACAGGGGGCCCCAAGAGACCCAGTACTTC
-,TRBV9,17,-,TRBJ1-6,CASSALTGTFDNSPLHF,TGTGCCAGCAGCGCCCTAACAGGGACTTTCGATAATTCACCCCTCCACTTT
TRBD1,TRBV4-3,16,-,TRBJ1-1,CASSQFRTGSNTEAFF,TGCGCCAGCAGCCAATTCCGGACAGGGAGTAACACTGAAGCTTTCTTT
-,TRBV6-6,13,-,TRBJ2-5,CASSYWRKETQYF,TGTGCCAGCAGTTACTGGAGGAAGGAGACCCAGTACTTC
-,TRBV19,16,-,TRBJ1-5,CASSIGTAYSNQPQHF,TGTGCCAGTAGTATAGGGACAGCCTATAGCAATCAGCCCCAGCATTTT
-,TRBV6-5,16,-,TRBJ2-7,CASSYSKYPGNYEQYF,TGTGCCAGCAGTTACTCGAAGTATCCGGGAAACTACGAGCAGTACTTC
-,TRBV6-6,14,-,TRBJ1-5,CASTKGGEVQPQHF,TGTGCCAGCACCAAAGGGGGAGAGGTTCAGCCCCAGCATTTT
TRBD1,TRBV29-1,13,-,TRBJ2-7,CSVANRGWGEQYF,TGCAGCGTTGCAAACAGGGGTTGGGGGGAGCAGTACTTC
TRBD1,TRBV4-2,15,once,TRBJ1-2,CASSLLTGGAGGYTF,TGTGCCAGCAGCCTTCTAACAGGGGGCGCCGGTGGCTACACCTTC
-,TRBV5-1,15,-,TRBJ2-1,CASRPVGVPYNEQFF,TGCGCCAGCCGCCCAGTCGGGGTTCCCTACAATGAGCAGTTCTTC
-,TRBV6-6,16,-,TRBJ1-5,CASSYSGRPGNQPQHF,TGTGCCAGCAGTTACTCAGGGCGGCCGGGCAATCAGCCCCAGCATTTT
-,TRBV21-1,13,-,TRBJ2-3,CASNLAGTDTQYF,TGTGCCAGCAACCTGGCAGGGACAGATACGCAGTATTTT
-,TRBV19,14,-,TRBJ1-4,CASKEVSGNEKLFF,TGTGCCAGTAAGGAGGTCTCAGGAAATGAAAAACTGTTTTTT
TRBD1,TRBV11-2,14,-,TRBJ1-1,CASGRTGPRAEAFF,TGTGCCAGCGGTAGGACAGGGCCGCGGGCTGAAGCTTTCTTT
-,TRBV6-5,15,-,TRBJ1-2,CASLKAGTTNYGYTF,TGTGCCTCCCTGAAAGCCGGGACAACCAACTATGGCTACACCTTC
-,TRBV6-1,15,-,TRBJ1-2,CASSEYGGEGYGYTF,TGTGCCAGCAGTGAATACGGGGGGGAGGGCTATGGCTACACCTTC
-,TRBV30,12,once,TRBJ1-2,CAWSVLGYGYTF,TGTGCCTGGAGTGTACTGGGGTATGGCTACACCTTC
TRBD1,TRBV6-6,16,-,TRBJ1-2,CASSYSPGTVNYGYTF,TGTGCCAGCAGTTACTCTCCCGGGACAGTTAACTATGGCTACACCTTC
-,TRBV7-8,13,-,TRBJ1-1,CASSPSLHTEAFF,TGTGCCAGCAGCCCCAGTCTTCACACTGAAGCTTTCTTT
TRBD1,TRBV27,15,-,TRBJ1-2,CASSFGQGGFYGYTF,TGTGCCAGCAGTTTTGGACAGGGTGGGTTCTATGGCTACACCTTC
TRBD1,TRBV5-4,14,-,TRBJ1-2,CASSFQGQLYGYTF,TGTGCCAGCAGCTTTCAGGGACAGCTCTATGGCTACACCTTC
-,TRBV5-6,14,-,TRBJ2-2,CASSLGGGTGELFF,TGTGCCAGCAGCTTGGGAGGAGGAACCGGGGAGCTGTTTTTT
-,TRBV5-6,14,once,TRBJ2-2,CASSWGRKARELFF,TGTGCCAGCAGCTGGGGACGGAAGGCTCGGGAGCTGTTTTTT
-,TRBV21-1,16,once,TRBJ1-1,CASSFKLATQFTEAFF,TGTGCCAGCAGCTTTAAATTAGCTACACAATTCACTGAAGCTTTCTTT
-,TRBV6-6,10,-,TRBJ1-5,CASNYQPQHF,TGTGCCAGCAATTATCAGCCCCAGCATTTT
TRBD2,TRBV19,16,-,TRBJ2-1,CASSIVGGGSYNEQFF,TGTGCCAGTAGTATAGTCGGCGGGGGGTCCTACAATGAGCAGTTCTTC
-,TRBV5-1,13,-,TRBJ2-3,CASSLLPKDTQYF,TGCGCCAGCAGCCTCTTGCCTAAAGATACGCAGTATTTT
-,TRBV19,13,-,TRBJ1-1,CASSTRLGAEAFF,TGTGCCAGTAGTACCCGTCTGGGCGCTGAAGCTTTCTTT
TRBD2,TRBV9,19,-,TRBJ2-2,CASSVDSGGGRRNTGELFF,TGTGCCAGCAGCGTAGATAGCGGGGGGGGCCGACGTAACACCGGGGAGCTGTTTTTT
-,TRBV5-8,15,-,TRBJ1-1,CASSRRQTGGTEAFF,TGTGCCAGCAGCCGCAGACAGACTGGGGGCACTGAAGCTTTCTTT
-,TRBV30,15,-,TRBJ1-1,CAWNVWRGMNTEAFF,TGTGCCTGGAACGTCTGGAGGGGCATGAACACTGAAGCTTTCTTT
TRBD1,TRBV7-3,15,-,TRBJ1-2,CASSLSHRGIAGYTF,TGTGCCAGCAGCTTATCCCACAGGGGGATTGCGGGCTACACCTTC
TRBD1,TRBV7-2,18,few,TRBJ1-2,CASSSRTGVLPWTYGYTF,TGTGCCAGCAGCTCAAGGACAGGGGTCCTCCCCTGGACCTATGGCTACACCTTC
TRBD2,TRBV13,15,-,TRBJ2-3,CASSPRTSDADTQYF,TGTGCCAGCAGCCCACGGACTAGCGATGCAGATACGCAGTATTTT
TRBD2,TRBV6-1,15,-,TRBJ2-3,CASTPGTSGGDTQYF,TGTGCCAGCACTCCCGGGACTAGCGGTGGAGATACGCAGTATTTT
TRBD1,TRBV10-1,12,-,TRBJ1-1,CASSDRGLRAFF,TGCGCCAGCTCAGACAGGGGGCTTCGGGCTTTCTTT
TRBD1,TRBV19,15,-,TRBJ1-3,CASAPGQSSGNTIYF,TGTGCCAGTGCCCCGGGACAGAGCTCTGGAAACACCATATATTTT
-,TRBV6-1,15,-,TRBJ1-2,CASSEMGGLGYGYTF,TGTGCCAGCAGTGAAATGGGGGGGCTCGGCTATGGCTACACCTTC
-,TRBV11-2,14,few,TRBJ1-1,CASATRQSNTEAFF,TGTGCCAGCGCTACCAGACAGAGCAACACTGAAGCTTTCTTT
-,TRBV6-6,11,-,TRBJ2-3,CASRFTDTQYF,TGTGCCAGCAGATTCACAGATACGCAGTATTTT
-,TRBV9,14,-,TRBJ1-1,CASSPQGRNTEAFF,TGTGCCAGCAGCCCCCAGGGGCGGAACACTGAAGCTTTCTTT
-,TRBV5-6,13,-,TRBJ1-6,CASSHDSDSPLHF,TGTGCCAGCAGCCATGACTCGGATTCACCCCTCCACTTT
TRBD2,TRBV7-9,17,-,TRBJ2-5,CASSLGGTSGGYETQYF,TGTGCCAGCAGCTTAGGCGGTACTAGCGGGGGGTATGAGACCCAGTACTTC
TRBD1,TRBV5-1,17,-,TRBJ1-1,CASSPGQGAGTNTEAFF,TGCGCCAGCAGCCCCGGACAGGGGGCAGGAACGAACACTGAAGCTTTCTTT
-,TRBV30,13,-,TRBJ1-2,CAWKTRGDSGYTF,TGTGCCTGGAAAACACGGGGGGATTCTGGCTACACCTTC